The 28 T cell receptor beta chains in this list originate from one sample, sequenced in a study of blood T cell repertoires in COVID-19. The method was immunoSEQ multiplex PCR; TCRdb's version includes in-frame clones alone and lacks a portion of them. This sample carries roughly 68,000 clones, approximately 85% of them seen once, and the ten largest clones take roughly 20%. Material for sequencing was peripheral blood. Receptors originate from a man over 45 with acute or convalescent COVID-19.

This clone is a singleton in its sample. CDR3 nucleotide sequence: TGCAGTGCCCGGGGAGATAATGAGCAGTTCTTC. Translation gives CSARGDNEQFF. The J gene is TRBJ2-1, the V gene TRBV20-1, with D perhaps matching TRBD2 (5 bases). CDR1 and CDR2 from the germline V gene are DFQATT and SNEGSKA (reference sequence). With 6 bases removed from V and 7 bases from J, the gap between germline ends came to 10 bases. The CDR3 sequence is 11 residues long.

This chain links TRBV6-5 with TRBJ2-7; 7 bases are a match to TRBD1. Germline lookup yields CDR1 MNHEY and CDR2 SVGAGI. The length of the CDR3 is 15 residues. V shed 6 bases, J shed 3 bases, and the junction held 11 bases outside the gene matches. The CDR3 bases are TGTGCCAGCAGCCACAGCCAGCAGGGGGACTACGAGCAGTACTTC. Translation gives CASSHSQQGDYEQYF.

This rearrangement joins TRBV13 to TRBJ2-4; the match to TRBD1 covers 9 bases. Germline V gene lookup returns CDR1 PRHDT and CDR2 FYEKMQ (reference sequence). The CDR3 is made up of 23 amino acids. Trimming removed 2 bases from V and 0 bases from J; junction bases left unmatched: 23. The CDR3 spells CASSLIAATSRDRDTIAKNIQYF. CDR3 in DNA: TGTGCCAGCAGCTTAATCGCCGCGACAAGCCGGGACAGGGACACAATAGCCAAAAACATTCAGTACTTC.

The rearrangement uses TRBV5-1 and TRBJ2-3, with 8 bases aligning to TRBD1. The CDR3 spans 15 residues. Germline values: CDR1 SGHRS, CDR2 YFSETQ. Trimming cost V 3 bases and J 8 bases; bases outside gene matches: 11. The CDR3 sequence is CASSSERTGQGTQYF. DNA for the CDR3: TGCGCCAGCAGCTCCGAGCGGACAGGGCAGGGTACGCAGTATTTT. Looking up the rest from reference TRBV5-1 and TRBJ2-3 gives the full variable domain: KAGVTQTPRYLIKTRGQQVTLSCSPISGHRSVSWYQQTPGQGLQFLFEYFSETQRNKGNFPGRFSGRQFSNSRSEMNVSTLELGDSALYLCASSSERTGQGTQYFGPGTRLTVL.

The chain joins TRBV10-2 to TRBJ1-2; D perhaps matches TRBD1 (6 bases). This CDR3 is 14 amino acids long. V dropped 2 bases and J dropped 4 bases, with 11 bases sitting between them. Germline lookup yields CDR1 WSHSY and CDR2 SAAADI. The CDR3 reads CASSEPGQSYGYTF. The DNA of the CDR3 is TGCGCCAGCAGTGAGCCCGGACAGAGCTATGGCTACACCTTC.

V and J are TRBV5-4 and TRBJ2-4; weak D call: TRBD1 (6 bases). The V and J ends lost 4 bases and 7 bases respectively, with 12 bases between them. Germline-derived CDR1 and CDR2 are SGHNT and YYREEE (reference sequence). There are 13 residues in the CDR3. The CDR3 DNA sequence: TGTGCCAGCAGCGGTCGACAGGACAACATTCAGTACTTC. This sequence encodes CASSGRQDNIQYF.

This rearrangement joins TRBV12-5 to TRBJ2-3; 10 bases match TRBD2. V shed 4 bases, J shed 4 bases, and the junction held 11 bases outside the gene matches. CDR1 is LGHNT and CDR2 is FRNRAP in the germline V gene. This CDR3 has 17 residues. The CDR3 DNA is TGTGCTAGTGGTTCCCTAGCGGGGGCCCCCACACCAGATACGCAGTATTTT. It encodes CASGSLAGAPTPDTQYF.

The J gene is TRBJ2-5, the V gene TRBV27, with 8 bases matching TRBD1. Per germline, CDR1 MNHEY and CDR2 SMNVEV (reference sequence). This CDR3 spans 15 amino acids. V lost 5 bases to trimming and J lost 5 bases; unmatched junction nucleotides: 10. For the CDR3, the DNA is TGTGCCAGCAGTCGCGCAGGGGGCCTAGTTGAGACCCAGTACTTC. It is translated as CASSRAGGLVETQYF.

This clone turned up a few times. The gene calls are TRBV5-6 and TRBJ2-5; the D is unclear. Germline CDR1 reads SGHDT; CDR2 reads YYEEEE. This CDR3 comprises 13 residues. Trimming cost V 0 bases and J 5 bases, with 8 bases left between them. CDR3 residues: CASSLVSGETQYF. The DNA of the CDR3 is TGTGCCAGCAGCTTGGTGTCCGGGGAGACCCAGTACTTC.

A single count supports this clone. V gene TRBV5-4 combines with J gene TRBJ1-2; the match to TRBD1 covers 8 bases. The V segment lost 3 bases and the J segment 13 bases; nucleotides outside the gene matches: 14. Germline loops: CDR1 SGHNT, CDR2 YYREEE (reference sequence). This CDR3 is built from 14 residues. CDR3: CASSSMTGAYGGTF. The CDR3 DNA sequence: TGTGCCAGCAGCTCCATGACAGGGGCTTATGGCGGCACCTTC. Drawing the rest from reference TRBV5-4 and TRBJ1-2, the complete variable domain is ETGVTQSPTHLIKTRGQQVTLRCSSQSGHNTVSWYQQALGQGPQFIFQYYREEENGRGNFPPRFSGLQFPNYSSELNVNALELDDSALYLCASSSMTGAYGGTFGSGTRLTVV.

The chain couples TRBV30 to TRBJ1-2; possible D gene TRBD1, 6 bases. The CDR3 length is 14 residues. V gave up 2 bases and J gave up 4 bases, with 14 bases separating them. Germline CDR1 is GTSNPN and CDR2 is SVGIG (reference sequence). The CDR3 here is CAWSIRGAGYGYTF. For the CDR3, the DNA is TGTGCCTGGAGTATCAGGGGCGCGGGCTATGGCTACACCTTC.

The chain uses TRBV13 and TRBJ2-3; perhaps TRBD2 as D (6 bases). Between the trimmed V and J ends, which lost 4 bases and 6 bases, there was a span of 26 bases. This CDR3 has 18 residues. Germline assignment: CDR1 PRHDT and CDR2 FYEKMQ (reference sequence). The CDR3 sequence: CASSSTSLTGTPGDTQYF. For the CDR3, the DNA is TGTGCCAGCAGCTCCACTAGCTTAACGGGGACCCCGGGCGATACGCAGTATTTT.

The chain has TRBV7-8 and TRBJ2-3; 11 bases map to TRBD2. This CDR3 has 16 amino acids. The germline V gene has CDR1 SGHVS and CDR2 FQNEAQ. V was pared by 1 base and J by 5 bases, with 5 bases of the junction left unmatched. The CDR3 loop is CASSLVAGGPVDTQYF. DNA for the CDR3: TGTGCCAGCAGCTTAGTAGCGGGGGGGCCGGTAGATACGCAGTATTTT. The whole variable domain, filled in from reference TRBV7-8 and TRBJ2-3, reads GAGVSQSPRYKVAKRGQDVALRCDPISGHVSLFWYQQALGQGPEFLTYFQNEAQLDKSGLPSDRFFAERPEGSVSTLKIQRTQQEDSAVYLCASSLVAGGPVDTQYFGPGTRLTVL.

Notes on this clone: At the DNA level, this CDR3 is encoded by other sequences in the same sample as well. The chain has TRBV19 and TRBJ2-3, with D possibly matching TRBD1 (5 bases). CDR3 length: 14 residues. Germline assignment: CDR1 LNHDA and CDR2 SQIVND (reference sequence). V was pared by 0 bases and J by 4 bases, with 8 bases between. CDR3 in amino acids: CASSIDQGADTQYF. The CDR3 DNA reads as TGTGCCAGTAGTATAGACCAGGGTGCAGATACGCAGTATTTT.

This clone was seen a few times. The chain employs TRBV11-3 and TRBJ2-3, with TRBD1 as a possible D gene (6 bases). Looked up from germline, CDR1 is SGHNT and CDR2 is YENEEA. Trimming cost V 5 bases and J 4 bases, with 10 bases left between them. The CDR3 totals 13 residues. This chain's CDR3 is CASSRQVSDTQYF. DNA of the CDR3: TGTGCCAGCAGCCGACAGGTATCAGATACGCAGTATTTT.

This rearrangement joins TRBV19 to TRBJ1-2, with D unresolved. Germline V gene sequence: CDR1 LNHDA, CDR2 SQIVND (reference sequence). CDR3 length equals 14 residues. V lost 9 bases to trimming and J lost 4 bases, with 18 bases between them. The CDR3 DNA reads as TGTGCCAGCCGCCGCGGGAACACACTCTATGGCTACACCTTC. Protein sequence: CASRRGNTLYGYTF.

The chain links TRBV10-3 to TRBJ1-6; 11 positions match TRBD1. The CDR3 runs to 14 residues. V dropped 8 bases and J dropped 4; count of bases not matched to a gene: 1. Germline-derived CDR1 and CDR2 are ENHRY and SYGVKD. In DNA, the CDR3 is TGTGCCATCGGACAGGGGGCTTATAATTCACCCCTCCACTTT. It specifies CAIGQGAYNSPLHF.

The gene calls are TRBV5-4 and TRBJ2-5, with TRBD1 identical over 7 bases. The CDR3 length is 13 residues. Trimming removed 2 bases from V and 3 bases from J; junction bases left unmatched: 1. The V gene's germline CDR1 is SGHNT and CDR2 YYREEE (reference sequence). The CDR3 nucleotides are TGTGCCAGCAGCTTCACAGGGGAAGAGACCCAGTACTTC. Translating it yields CASSFTGEETQYF.

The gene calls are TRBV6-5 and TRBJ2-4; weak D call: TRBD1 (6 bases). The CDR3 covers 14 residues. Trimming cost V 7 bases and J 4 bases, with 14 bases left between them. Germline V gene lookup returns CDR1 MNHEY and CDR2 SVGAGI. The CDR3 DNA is TGTGCCAGCAAAAAGGACAGCGCAAAAAACATTCAGTACTTC. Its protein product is CASKKDSAKNIQYF.

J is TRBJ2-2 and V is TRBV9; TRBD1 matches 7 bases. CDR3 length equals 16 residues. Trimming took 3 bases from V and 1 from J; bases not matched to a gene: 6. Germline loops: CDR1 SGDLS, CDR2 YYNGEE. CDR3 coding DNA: TGTGCCAGCAGCGCCCGACAGGGCGGGAACACCGGGGAGCTGTTTTTT. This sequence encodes CASSARQGGNTGELFF. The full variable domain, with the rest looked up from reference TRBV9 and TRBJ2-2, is DSGVTQTPKHLITATGQRVTLRCSPRSGDLSVYWYQQSLDQGLQFLIQYYNGEERAKGNILERFSAQQFPDLHSELNLSSLELGDSALYFCASSARQGGNTGELFFGEGSRLTVL.

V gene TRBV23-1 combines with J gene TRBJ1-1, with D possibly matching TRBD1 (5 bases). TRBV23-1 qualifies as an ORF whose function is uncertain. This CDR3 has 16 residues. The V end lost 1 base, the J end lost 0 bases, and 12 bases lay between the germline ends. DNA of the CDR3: TGCGCCAGCAGTCAATGGGGGGTTCTTGTGAACACTGAAGCTTTCTTT. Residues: CASSQWGVLVNTEAFF.

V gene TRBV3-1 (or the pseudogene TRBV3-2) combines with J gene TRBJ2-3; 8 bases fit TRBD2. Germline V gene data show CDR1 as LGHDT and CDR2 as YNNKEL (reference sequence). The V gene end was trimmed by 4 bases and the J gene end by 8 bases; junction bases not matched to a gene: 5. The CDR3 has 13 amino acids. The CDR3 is CASSRGSGGTQYF. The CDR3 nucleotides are TGTGCCAGCAGCCGGGGGAGCGGGGGTACGCAGTATTTT.

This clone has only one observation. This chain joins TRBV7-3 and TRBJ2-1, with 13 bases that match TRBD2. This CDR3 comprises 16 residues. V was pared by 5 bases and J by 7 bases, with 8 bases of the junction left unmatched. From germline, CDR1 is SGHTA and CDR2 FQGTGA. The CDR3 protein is CASSRGGLAGLNEQFF. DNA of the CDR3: TGTGCCAGCAGCCGAGGGGGACTAGCGGGGTTGAATGAGCAGTTCTTC.

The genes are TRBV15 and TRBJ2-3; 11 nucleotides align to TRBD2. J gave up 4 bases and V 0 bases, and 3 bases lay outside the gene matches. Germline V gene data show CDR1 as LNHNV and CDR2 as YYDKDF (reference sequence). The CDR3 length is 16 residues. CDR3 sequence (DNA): TGTGCCACCAGCAGAGATCTAGCGGGGGGATCAGATACGCAGTATTTT. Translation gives CATSRDLAGGSDTQYF.

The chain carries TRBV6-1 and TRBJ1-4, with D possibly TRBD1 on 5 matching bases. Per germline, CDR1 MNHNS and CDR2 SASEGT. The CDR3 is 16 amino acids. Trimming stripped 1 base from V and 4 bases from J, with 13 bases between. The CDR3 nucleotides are TGTGCCAGCAGTGAAGGAGGTGACAGATTTAATGAAAAACTGTTTTTT. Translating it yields CASSEGGDRFNEKLFF.

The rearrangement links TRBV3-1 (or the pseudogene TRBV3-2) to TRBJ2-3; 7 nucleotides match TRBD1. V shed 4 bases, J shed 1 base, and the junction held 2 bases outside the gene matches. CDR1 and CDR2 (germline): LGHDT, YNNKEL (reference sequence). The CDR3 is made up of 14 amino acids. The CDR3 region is CASSRDSRTDTQYF. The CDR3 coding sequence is TGTGCCAGCAGCCGGGACAGTCGCACAGATACGCAGTATTTT.

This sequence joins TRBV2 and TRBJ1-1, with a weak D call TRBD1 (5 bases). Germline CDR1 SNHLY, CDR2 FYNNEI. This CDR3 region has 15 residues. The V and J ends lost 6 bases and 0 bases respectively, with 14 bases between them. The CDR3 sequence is CASSGRQLLNTEAFF. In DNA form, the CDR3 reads TGTGCCAGCAGCGGAAGACAGTTATTGAACACTGAAGCTTTCTTT.

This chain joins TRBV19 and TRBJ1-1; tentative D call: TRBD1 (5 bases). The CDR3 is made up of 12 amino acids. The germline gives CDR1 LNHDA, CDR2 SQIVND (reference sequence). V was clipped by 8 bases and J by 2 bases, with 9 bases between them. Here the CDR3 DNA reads TGTGCCAGTCTCACAGGTAACACTGAAGCTTTCTTT. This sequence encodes CASLTGNTEAFF.